These T cell receptor beta chains were read from a single sample in a study of regulatory T cells in long-lasting Graves disease. TCRdb re-derived calls from the multiplex PCR reads in MiXCR, one entry per CDR3 protein. This table holds 380,000 or so distinct CDR3 sequences, 15% to 20% found once. These same records also appear under a second study, on T cells in Graves' hyperthyroidism and ophthalmopathy.

The input for sequencing was peripheral blood mononuclear cells (PBMCs), taken at new diagnosis, from a patient treated with antithyroid drugs. The receptors originated from a woman younger than 35 with Graves disease. Each CDR3 is given with its conserved first and last residue. The order of the fields is clone size, J gene, V gene, D gene, CDR3 length, CDR3 protein, CDR3 DNA. A D gene is named only where the DNA matches it firmly. Not all rows give a size; the values are once, few, many and, for expanded clones, a class.

>many|TRBJ1-1|TRBV28|NA|12
CASSWTGLGAFF
TGTGCCAGCAGTTGGACCGGTCTCGGAGCTTTCTTT
>NA|TRBJ1-4|TRBV5-8|TRBD1|15
CASSPRPDRNEKLFF
TGTGCCAGCAGCCCCCGTCCGGACAGGAATGAAAAACTGTTTTTT
>few|TRBJ2-7|TRBV6-1|TRBD1|12
CASSLDRAKQYF
TGTGCCAGCAGTCTGGACAGGGCAAAGCAGTACTTC
>many|TRBJ1-1|TRBV7-2|NA|17
CASSLGGGVGTYTEAFF
TGTGCCAGCAGCTTAGGAGGCGGGGTGGGTACCTACACTGAAGCTTTCTTT
>many|TRBJ2-5|TRBV9|NA|15
CASSPGAGVEETQYF
TGTGCCAGCAGCCCAGGGGCGGGAGTGGAGGAGACCCAGTACTTC
>few|TRBJ1-2|TRBV20-1|TRBD1|16
CSATPGFTGAITGYTF
TGCAGTGCTACCCCAGGGTTTACAGGGGCGATAACTGGCTACACCTTC
>NA|TRBJ2-1|TRBV12-3/TRBV12-4|TRBD2|15
CASSATSGSYDEQFF
TGTGCCAGCAGTGCGACTAGCGGGAGTTACGATGAGCAGTTCTTC
>many|TRBJ1-1|TRBV7-9|NA|12
CASSQYREEAFF
TGTGCCAGCAGCCAATACAGGGAGGAAGCTTTCTTT
>few|TRBJ2-6|TRBV20-1|NA|14
CSANSNSGANVLTF
TGCAGTGCTAACAGCAACTCTGGGGCCAACGTCCTGACTTTC
>many|TRBJ1-3|TRBV18|NA|13
CASSPGAENTIYF
TGTGCCAGCTCACCGGGAGCTGAAAACACCATATATTTT
>many|TRBJ2-3|TRBV7-8|NA|15
CASSLGVLREDTQYF
TGTGCCAGCAGCTTAGGGGTTTTAAGGGAAGATACGCAGTATTTT
>many|TRBJ2-7|TRBV28|NA|14
CASSLDPFTYEQYF
TGTGCCAGCAGTTTGGACCCCTTTACCTACGAGCAGTACTTC
>many|TRBJ2-1|TRBV7-7|NA|13
CASSRDFYNEQFF
TGTGCTAGCAGCCGGGACTTCTACAATGAGCAGTTCTTC
>few|TRBJ2-2|TRBV7-3|NA|15
CASSPGRGNTGELFF
TGTGCCAGCAGCCCCGGCAGGGGTAACACCGGGGAGCTGTTTTTT
>few|TRBJ2-3|TRBV28|TRBD2|16
CASSSFGEGRPDTQYF
TGTGCCAGCAGCTCTTTCGGGGAGGGCCGCCCAGATACGCAGTATTTT
>many|TRBJ2-1|TRBV3-1|NA|12
CASSDRQTEQFF
TGTGCCAGCAGCGATCGACAGACCGAGCAGTTCTTC
>many|TRBJ1-1|TRBV6-1|NA|13
CASRQGSNTEAFF
TGTGCCAGCAGACAGGGATCGAACACTGAAGCTTTCTTT
>many|TRBJ2-7|TRBV27|TRBD1|12
CASSLTGSEQYF
TGTGCCAGCAGTTTGACAGGGTCCGAGCAGTACTTC
>NA|TRBJ1-2|TRBV5-1|NA|13
CASSRAGSYGYTF
TGCGCCAGCAGCCGGGCTGGGTCCTATGGCTACACCTTC
>few|TRBJ2-7|TRBV7-6|NA|16
CASSLRPPGSDYEQYF
TGTGCCAGCAGCTTAAGGCCCCCTGGCAGTGACTACGAGCAGTACTTC
>many|TRBJ2-5|TRBV13|TRBD1|15
CASSLRDRGSETQYF
TGTGCCAGCAGCTTAAGGGACAGGGGGTCAGAGACCCAGTACTTC
>many|TRBJ2-1|TRBV20-1|NA|13
CSAREGPRYEQFF
TGCAGTGCTAGAGAAGGCCCCAGATATGAGCAGTTCTTC
>many|TRBJ1-1|TRBV30|NA|12
CAWGGGNTEAFF
TGTGCCTGGGGAGGGGGGAACACTGAAGCTTTCTTT
>many|TRBJ2-7|TRBV9|TRBD1|14
CASSVDRATYEQYF
TGTGCCAGCAGCGTTGACAGGGCCACCTACGAGCAGTACTTC
>NA|TRBJ2-3|TRBV13|TRBD2|15
CASSFYGGGTDTQYF
TGTGCCAGCAGCTTTTACGGGGGGGGCACAGATACGCAGTATTTT
>NA|TRBJ1-5|TRBV4-1|NA|14
CASSKGAANQPQHF
TGCGCCAGCAGTAAAGGGGCGGCCAATCAGCCCCAGCATTTT
>many|TRBJ2-4|TRBV3-1|NA|13
CASSQGAKNIQYF
TGTGCCAGCAGCCAAGGAGCCAAAAACATTCAGTACTTC
>NA|TRBJ2-1|TRBV19|NA|14
CATQWGGAYNEQFF
TGTGCCACTCAATGGGGCGGGGCCTACAATGAGCAGTTCTTC
>many|TRBJ1-2|TRBV20-1|NA|10
CSAKEAGYTF
TGCAGTGCTAAGGAGGCTGGCTACACCTTC
>few|TRBJ2-6|TRBV29-1|NA|20
CSVEFLFDRPGGSGANVLTF
TGCAGCGTTGAATTTCTGTTCGACCGCCCAGGAGGCTCTGGGGCCAACGTCCTGACTTTC
>NA|TRBJ2-7|TRBV19|TRBD2|17
CASSISGLAGTTYEQYF
TGTGCCAGTAGTATTTCGGGGTTAGCGGGAACGACCTACGAGCAGTACTTC
>NA|TRBJ2-3|TRBV9|NA|13
CASSAAPPDTQYF
TGTGCCAGCAGCGCCGCCCCTCCAGATACGCAGTATTTT
>many|TRBJ2-3|TRBV7-9|TRBD2|17
CASSPRGASGSADTQYF
TGTGCCAGCAGCCCAAGGGGGGCTAGCGGGAGTGCAGATACGCAGTATTTT
>NA|TRBJ1-3|TRBV4-1|NA|16
CASSQETVFSGNTIYF
TGCGCCAGCAGCCAAGAAACGGTTTTCTCTGGAAACACCATATATTTT
>NA|TRBJ2-5|TRBV7-2|NA|14
CASSLRMVGETQYF
TGTGCCAGCAGCTTGCGAATGGTGGGAGAGACCCAGTACTTC
>many|TRBJ2-7|TRBV28|TRBD1|14
CASSPPGQLYEQYF
TGTGCCAGCAGTCCTCCGGGACAGCTGTACGAGCAGTACTTC
>few|TRBJ2-7|TRBV27|NA|14
CASSLNWGLYEQHF
TGTGCCAGCAGCCTTAATTGGGGGTTATACGAGCAGCACTTC
>NA|TRBJ1-2|TRBV29-1|NA|15
CSVEDLPEEGRSYTF
TGCAGCGTTGAAGATCTACCCGAGGAGGGTCGGAGCTACACCTTC
>few|TRBJ1-5|TRBV4-2|NA|15
CASSRDNAGNQPQHF
TGTGCCAGCAGCCGGGACAACGCGGGCAATCAGCCCCAGCATTTT
>once|TRBJ2-7|TRBV6-1|NA|13
CASRSGVSWEQYF
TGTGCCAGCAGATCGGGGGTTTCGTGGGAGCAGTACTTC
>many|TRBJ1-1|TRBV5-6|NA|16
CASSLRGIAMNTEAFF
TGTGCCAGCAGCTTGAGGGGCATTGCGATGAACACTGAAGCTTTCTTT
>many|TRBJ1-2|TRBV12-3/TRBV12-4|NA|12
CASTGDENGYTF
TGTGCCAGCACGGGGGACGAGAATGGCTACACCTTC
>few|TRBJ1-6|TRBV10-2|NA|16
CASSGVELGDNSPLHF
TGCGCCAGCAGTGGGGTCGAGTTGGGTGATAATTCACCCCTCCACTTT
>NA|TRBJ2-4|TRBV19|NA|13
CASSTREGNIQYF
TGTGCCAGTAGTACACGAGAAGGAAACATTCAGTACTTC
>NA|TRBJ2-7|TRBV4-1|NA|17
CASSPTPRQDRLYEQYF
TGCGCCAGCAGCCCCACCCCCAGACAGGACCGATTATACGAGCAGTACTTC
>many|TRBJ2-7|TRBV28|TRBD1|16
CASSLGFGTGSYEQYF
TGTGCCAGCAGTTTAGGATTCGGGACAGGTTCCTACGAGCAGTACTTC
>NA|TRBJ2-3|TRBV20-1|NA|14
CSARDVGLPFTQYF
TGCAGTGCTAGAGATGTGGGACTCCCCTTTACGCAGTATTTT
>many|TRBJ1-2|TRBV15|NA|12
CATSRAVSGYTF
TGTGCCACCAGCAGAGCCGTCAGTGGCTACACCTTC
>many|TRBJ1-1|TRBV10-3|TRBD1|14
CAISGRTGNTEAFF
TGTGCCATCAGTGGCCGGACAGGCAACACTGAAGCTTTCTTT
>many|TRBJ2-1|TRBV28|NA|12
CASSFSGRRGFF
TGTGCCAGCAGTTTCTCGGGGCGTCGGGGATTCTTC
>many|TRBJ2-1|TRBV5-1|TRBD2|13
CATGGLAGNEQFF
TGCGCCACAGGCGGATTAGCGGGCAATGAGCAGTTCTTC
>few|TRBJ2-2|TRBV20-1|NA|12
CSATLAFGELFF
TGCAGTGCTACTCTAGCTTTCGGGGAGCTGTTTTTT
>many|TRBJ2-2|TRBV18|NA|14
CASSPGQIGGELFF
TGTGCCAGCTCACCAGGACAGATCGGCGGGGAGCTGTTTTTT
>many|TRBJ1-1|TRBV15|NA|14
CATSSLTGNTEAFF
TGTGCCACCAGCAGCTTGACAGGGAACACTGAAGCTTTCTTT
>many|TRBJ1-1|TRBV6-1|NA|16
CASSPLPPSVNTEAFF
TGTGCCAGCAGTCCCCTCCCTCCCTCCGTGAACACTGAAGCTTTCTTT
>few|TRBJ2-3|TRBV7-9|NA|15
CASSLAPRNTDTQYF
TGTGCCAGCAGCTTAGCACCGCGAAACACAGATACGCAGTATTTT